This TCR beta chain is from a study of response to subunit inactivated influenza vaccine. General observations from the study: Few additional T cells are recruited per seasonal influenza vaccination, authors suggested.

This CDR3 contains 15 residues. Germline assignment: CDR1 SGHTA and CDR2 FQGNSA. V was pared by 4 bases and J by 3 bases, with 16 bases between. TCRdb called the RT-PCR reads again in MiXCR, with one record for every CDR3 protein. The sample lists about 530,000 distinct CDR3 sequences; 10% to 15% were seen once. In its sample, this clonotype was seen a few times. Its cognate antigen is unknown. This chain links TRBV7-2 with TRBJ2-7; D possibly uses TRBD1 or TRBD2 (5 bases each). This TCR came from a man between 50 and 59 years old who received an inactivated influenza vaccine. This material consisted of PBMCs from blood, taken 45 days after vaccination. The CDR3 coding sequence is TGTGCCAGCAGCTCCACCGGGACCGGATACTACGAGCAGTACTTC. It translates to CASSSTGTGYYEQYF. The complete variable domain, with remaining parts taken from reference TRBV7-2 and TRBJ2-7, reads GAGVSQSPSNKVTEKGKDVELRCDPISGHTALYWYRQSLGQGLEFLIYFQGNSAPDKSGLPSDRFSAERTGGSVSTLTIQRTQQEDSAVYLCASSSTGTGYYEQYFGPGTRLTVT.